This entry lists 30 T cell receptor beta chains sequenced from one sample in a study of CD4 T cells in relation to SARS-CoV-2 and coronaviruses (dated by TCRdb to the early 2020s). CD4+ T cells from unexposed donors were collected before the COVID-19 pandemic (2011-2018). After around eleven days of culture, CD4+ T cells were isolated with the EasySep CD4+ T cell isolation kit. Library preparation was by the immunoSEQ multiplex PCR assay. Held by TCRdb, this immuneACCESS table contains in-frame sequences only and omits some clones. Under half of the omission traces to an unresolved V gene where checked; the cause of the rest is unknown. The sample data list 20,000 or so clones, and 76% of these were observed just once. The ten largest account for 15% to 20% of the sample. Antigens of these TCRs are unknown. What was sequenced was CD4+ T cells from PBMCs, cultured in vitro. These TCRs come from a human donor in good health.

V gene TRBV5-1 combines with J gene TRBJ2-3, with 10 positions matching TRBD1. CDR1 SGHRS and CDR2 YFSETQ come from the germline V gene. CDR3 length: 15 amino acids. V shed 3 bases and J 4 bases; nucleotides not matched to a gene: 5. This CDR3 reads CASSSTGGGADTQYF. The CDR3 DNA sequence: TGCGCCAGCAGCTCGACAGGGGGCGGCGCAGATACGCAGTATTTT.

V is TRBV27 and J is TRBJ2-7; 8 bases agree with TRBD1. The J segment lost 6 bases and the V segment lost 3 bases, leaving 10 bases of the junction unmatched. CDR3 size: 15 residues. Looked up from germline, CDR1 is MNHEY and CDR2 is SMNVEV (reference sequence). In nucleotides, the CDR3 is TGTGCCAGCAGTTTCTCCGGACAGGGTATTGGCGAGCAGTACTTC. Translation: CASSFSGQGIGEQYF.

This chain joins TRBV7-2 and TRBJ2-1; TRBD2 aligns across 16 bases. The CDR3 runs to 17 residues. V was pared by 1 base and J by 6 bases, with 3 bases of the junction left unmatched. Germline loops: CDR1 SGHTA, CDR2 FQGNSA. DNA of the CDR3: TGTGCCAGCAGCTTAGGGGGGACTAGCGGGAGGGTCAATGAGCAGTTCTTC. Amino acid sequence: CASSLGGTSGRVNEQFF.

The J gene is TRBJ1-6, the V gene TRBV27; a possible D gene is TRBD1 (6 bases). The CDR3 runs 14 residues. The V end lost 6 bases, the J end lost 11 bases, and 17 bases lay between the germline ends. Germline V gives CDR1 MNHEY, CDR2 SMNVEV (reference sequence). CDR3 in DNA: TGTGCCAGCAGGTATACAGGGTCCAGTACACCCCTCCACTTT. Amino acid sequence: CASRYTGSSTPLHF.

The rearrangement joins TRBV19 to TRBJ1-2; maybe TRBD1 (5 bases). The V end lost 5 bases, the J end lost 7 bases, and 8 bases lay between the germline ends. This CDR3 spans 11 amino acids. In germline, CDR1 is LNHDA, CDR2 SQIVND (reference sequence). The CDR3 sequence is CASSLQGGYTF. The CDR3 DNA reads as TGTGCCAGTAGTCTTCAGGGTGGCTACACCTTC.

This chain uses TRBV11-2 with TRBJ2-1; no clear D gene. V was cut by 1 base and J by 2 bases, with 3 bases left in between. Germline assignment: CDR1 SGHAT and CDR2 FQNNGV. The CDR3 contains 13 residues. In nucleotides, the CDR3 is TGTGCCAGCAGCTTAGCGGCCTACAATGAGCAGTTCTTC. Protein sequence: CASSLAAYNEQFF.

This chain links TRBV28 with TRBJ1-4; 7 bases align to TRBD1. With V trimmed by 1 base and J by 4 bases, 6 bases remained unmatched. Germline V gives CDR1 MDHEN, CDR2 SYDVKM. This CDR3 has 16 residues. In DNA, the CDR3 is TGTGCCAGCAGTTTATTAGGGGGCAGGGGTAATGAAAAACTGTTTTTT. As protein: CASSLLGGRGNEKLFF. Full variable domain (remainder filled in from reference TRBV28 and TRBJ1-4): DVKVTQSSRYLVKRTGEKVFLECVQDMDHENMFWYRQDPGLGLRLIYFSYDVKMKEKGDIPEGYSVSREKKERFSLILESASTNQTSMYLCASSLLGGRGNEKLFFGSGTQLSVL.

This clone was seen a single time. V is TRBV3-1 (or the pseudogene TRBV3-2) and J is TRBJ2-7; D gene ambiguous. Per the germline V gene, CDR1 is LGHDT and CDR2 is YNNKEL (reference sequence). Trimming shortened V by 2 bases and J by 3 bases, and 8 bases separated the two germline ends. The length of the CDR3 is 13 residues. The CDR3 coding sequence is TGTGCCAGCAGCCAATGGATCGGCTACGAGCAGTACTTC. It yields the protein CASSQWIGYEQYF.

The chain joins TRBV24-1 to TRBJ1-2, with D uncertain. The CDR3 runs 13 residues. V dropped 0 bases and J dropped 3 bases, with 4 bases sitting between them. In germline, CDR1 is KGHDR, CDR2 SFDVKD. CDR3 DNA: TGTGCCACCAGTGATTTGGACGACTATGGCTACACCTTC. This translates into CATSDLDDYGYTF.

The chain recombines TRBV10-1 with TRBJ2-1; 7 bases agree with TRBD2. Trimming took 1 base from V and 9 from J; bases not matched to a gene: 6. Germline CDR1 reads WNHNN; CDR2 reads SYGVQD (reference sequence). This CDR3 contains 14 residues. The CDR3 coding sequence is TGCGCCAGCAGTGAGTACGGGGGGAGGTTTGAGCAGTTCTTC. Amino acid sequence: CASSEYGGRFEQFF.

The chain recombines TRBV10-3 with TRBJ1-6; maybe TRBD1 (6 bases). V lost 4 bases and J 6 bases, leaving 19 bases between the germline ends. CDR1 is ENHRY, CDR2 SYGVKD, per germline. This CDR3 spans 17 amino acids. The CDR3 nucleotides are TGTGCCATCAGTGGATTCCCGGGCGGACAGACTAATTCACCCCTCCACTTT. It specifies CAISGFPGGQTNSPLHF.

This chain joins TRBV2 and TRBJ2-3; D is undetermined. Trimming pared 6 bases from V and 5 bases from J, leaving 9 bases between. Germline V gene lookup returns CDR1 SNHLY and CDR2 FYNNEI. The CDR3 has 12 residues. In nucleotides, the CDR3 is TGTGCCAGCAGCGAACAAGGAGATACGCAGTATTTT. Amino acids: CASSEQGDTQYF.

V is TRBV5-1 and J is TRBJ2-3; 11 positions match TRBD2. Germline loops: CDR1 SGHRS, CDR2 YFSETQ. V lost 4 bases and J lost 1; bases outside the gene matches: 2. The CDR3 is 15 amino acids. CDR3 sequence reads: CASSGGLAGTDTQYF. The CDR3 bases are TGCGCCAGCAGCGGGGGACTAGCGGGCACAGATACGCAGTATTTT.

The V gene is TRBV6-1, the J gene TRBJ1-2, with TRBD1 matching 9 bases. V lost 6 bases to trimming and J lost 8 bases; unmatched junction nucleotides: 7. Germline CDR1 is MNHNS and CDR2 is SASEGT. The CDR3 sequence is 13 residues long. CDR3 residues: CASSPQGARGYTF. Here the CDR3 DNA reads TGTGCCAGCAGCCCACAGGGGGCGCGGGGCTACACCTTC.

The gene calls are TRBV21-1 and TRBJ2-5. TRBV21-1 is annotated as a pseudogene. This CDR3 region has 16 residues. In DNA form, the CDR3 reads TGTGCCAGCAGAACTCGCAGTCCACCCTCACAAGAGACCCAGTACTTC. Translated: CASRTRSPPSQETQYF.

This sequence joins TRBV29-1 and TRBJ1-3; 8 bases are shared with TRBD1. After removal of 2 bases from V and 4 bases from J, the junction contained 4 bases not matched to a gene. CDR1 is SQVTM and CDR2 is ANQGSEA in the germline V gene. The CDR3 length is 14 residues. As DNA, the CDR3 is TGCAGCGTTGAACTGACAGGGGACGGAAACACCATATATTTT. The encoded protein is CSVELTGDGNTIYF.

The J gene is TRBJ1-2, the V gene TRBV21-1; TRBD1, as called in the table, went unchecked against the DNA. TRBV21-1 is termed a pseudogene. The CDR3 contains 14 residues. The CDR3 protein is CASSKHRGPYGYTF. DNA for the CDR3: TGTGCCAGCAGCAAACACAGGGGTCCCTATGGCTACACCTTC.

This clone has more than one count but fewer than ten. The chain has TRBV2 and TRBJ1-3, with 8 positions matching TRBD1. CDR1 and CDR2 (germline): SNHLY, FYNNEI. The length of the CDR3 is 14 residues. The junction had 3 bases not matched to a gene; V was cut back by 3 bases and J by 5 bases. The CDR3 is CASSDGTGRNTIYF. The CDR3 nucleotides are TGTGCCAGCAGTGATGGGACAGGTAGAAACACCATATATTTT.

This rearrangement joins TRBV27 to TRBJ1-5, with TRBD1 identical over 10 bases. V trimming: 6 bases; J trimming: 2 bases; junction bases outside the gene matches: 4. The CDR3 extends over 15 amino acids. CDR1 and CDR2 (germline): MNHEY, SMNVEV (reference sequence). The CDR3 is CASSFGQGGNQPQHF. CDR3 DNA: TGTGCCAGCAGCTTCGGACAGGGGGGCAATCAGCCCCAGCATTTT.

The rearrangement links TRBV30 to TRBJ1-5, with 7 bases identical to TRBD1. V dropped 2 bases and J dropped 7; count of bases not matched to a gene: 11. The length of the CDR3 is 15 residues. Germline V gives CDR1 GTSNPN, CDR2 SVGIG (reference sequence). As DNA, the CDR3 is TGTGCCTGGAGTAACCGGGACAGTCACAAGCAGCCCCAGCATTTT. Amino acids: CAWSNRDSHKQPQHF.

The rearrangement joins TRBV5-6 to TRBJ2-2, with unresolved D. V shed 2 bases and J shed 5 bases, with 7 bases lying between them. The germline CDR1 and CDR2 sequences are SGHDT and YYEEEE. The CDR3 totals 13 residues. This CDR3 is CASSFDSTGELFF. The CDR3 DNA is TGTGCCAGCAGCTTCGATTCAACCGGGGAGCTGTTTTTT.

This chain uses TRBV12-3 or TRBV12-4 with TRBJ2-1, with D perhaps matching TRBD1 or TRBD2 (5 bases each). V lost 5 bases and J 10 bases, leaving 12 bases between the germline ends. The CDR3 length is 12 residues. This CDR3 reads CASSLGTREQFF. Written as DNA, the CDR3 is TGTGCCAGCAGTCTTGGGACGAGGGAGCAGTTCTTC.

The chain employs TRBV7-8 and TRBJ2-3, with TRBD2 matching 14 bases. J lost 1 base, V lost 7 bases, and 7 bases had no gene match. Germline CDR1 is SGHVS and CDR2 is FQNEAQ. CDR3 length: 17 residues. The CDR3 sequence is CASIPGLAGVGTDTQYF. The CDR3 DNA follows: TGTGCCAGCATCCCGGGACTAGCGGGAGTTGGCACAGATACGCAGTATTTT.

The chain is built from TRBV3-1 (or the pseudogene TRBV3-2) and TRBJ2-5; possibly TRBD1 for D (5 bases). CDR3 length: 15 amino acids. Trimming shortened V by 0 bases and J by 2 bases, and 10 bases separated the two germline ends. The germline V gene has CDR1 LGHDT and CDR2 YNNKEL (reference sequence). This CDR3 is CASSQDLQGQETQYF. Written as DNA, the CDR3 is TGTGCCAGCAGCCAAGATCTGCAGGGACAAGAGACCCAGTACTTC.

The chain combines TRBV6-6 with TRBJ1-1; maybe TRBD1 (5 bases). The germline CDR1 and CDR2 sequences are MNHNY and SVGAGI (reference sequence). V lost 6 bases and J lost 10, with 27 bases in between. The CDR3 contains 16 residues. The CDR3, as DNA: TGTGCCAGCAGGACTCGCCAAACGGGCCCGGGGGTTAGAGCTTTCTTT. Protein sequence: CASRTRQTGPGVRAFF.

This rearrangement joins TRBV19 to TRBJ1-1; TRBD1 might be the D (5 bases). Per the germline V gene, CDR1 is LNHDA and CDR2 is SQIVND (reference sequence). Trimming left V 5 bases short and J 5 bases short, with 15 bases between. This CDR3 region has 14 residues. CDR3 sequence (DNA): TGTGCCAGTAGTGACCGGGACGGGGGAACTGAAGCTTTCTTT. The encoded protein is CASSDRDGGTEAFF.

The chain carries TRBV7-3 and TRBJ2-1; TRBD2 matches 13 bases. Germline CDR1 reads SGHTA; CDR2 reads FQGTGA. The CDR3 consists of 15 residues. V was pared by 2 bases and J by 8 bases, with 3 bases of the junction left unmatched. The CDR3 is CASSLGTSGTHEQFF. CDR3 DNA: TGTGCCAGCAGCTTAGGGACTAGCGGGACTCATGAGCAGTTCTTC.

The chain uses TRBV5-1 and TRBJ2-7, with 7 bases lining up with TRBD1. Trimming at V came to 2 bases and at J to 3 bases, leaving 8 bases not matched to a gene. In germline, CDR1 is SGHRS, CDR2 YFSETQ. The length of the CDR3 is 15 residues. This CDR3 is CASSFRQGGSYEQYF. CDR3 in DNA: TGCGCCAGCAGCTTCCGACAGGGTGGAAGCTACGAGCAGTACTTC.

This clone showed up just a few times. The chain joins TRBV7-9 to TRBJ2-5; D remains unclear. Germline lookup yields CDR1 SEHNR and CDR2 FQNEAQ (reference sequence). This CDR3 has 14 amino acids. The ends were cut back, 8 bases at V and 2 bases at J, with 15 bases in the middle. CDR3 sequence reads: CASARVSTQETQYF. CDR3 DNA: TGTGCCAGCGCCCGGGTGAGCACACAAGAGACCCAGTACTTC.

V and J are TRBV2 and TRBJ1-5; no clear D gene. The V gene lost 2 bases and the J gene lost 1 base, with 9 bases spanning the gap. CDR1 and CDR2 from the germline V gene are SNHLY and FYNNEI. The CDR3 is 15 residues long. The CDR3, as DNA: TGTGCCAGCAGTGAATTGCAGATGAGCAATCAGCCCCAGCATTTT. It encodes CASSELQMSNQPQHF.